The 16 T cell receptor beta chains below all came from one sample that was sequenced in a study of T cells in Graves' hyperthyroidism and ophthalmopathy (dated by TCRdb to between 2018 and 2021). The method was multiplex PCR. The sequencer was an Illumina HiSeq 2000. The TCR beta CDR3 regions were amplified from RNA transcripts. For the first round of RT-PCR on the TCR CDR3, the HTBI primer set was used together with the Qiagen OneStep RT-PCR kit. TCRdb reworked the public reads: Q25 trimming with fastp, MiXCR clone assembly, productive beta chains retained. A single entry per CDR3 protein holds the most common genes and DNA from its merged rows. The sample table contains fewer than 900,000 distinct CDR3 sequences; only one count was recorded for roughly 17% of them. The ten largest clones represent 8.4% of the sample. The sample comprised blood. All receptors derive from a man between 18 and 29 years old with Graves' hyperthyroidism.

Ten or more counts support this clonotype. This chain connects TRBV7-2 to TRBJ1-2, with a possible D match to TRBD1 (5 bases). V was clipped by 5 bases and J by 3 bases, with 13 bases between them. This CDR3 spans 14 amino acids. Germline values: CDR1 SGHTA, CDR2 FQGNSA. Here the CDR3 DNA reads TGTGCCAGCAGCACAGAAGGGGCTTACTATGGCTACACCTTC. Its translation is CASSTEGAYYGYTF. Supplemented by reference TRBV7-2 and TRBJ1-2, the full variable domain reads GAGVSQSPSNKVTEKGKDVELRCDPISGHTALYWYRQSLGQGLEFLIYFQGNSAPDKSGLPSDRFSAERTGGSVSTLTIQRTQQEDSAVYLCASSTEGAYYGYTFGSGTRLTVV.

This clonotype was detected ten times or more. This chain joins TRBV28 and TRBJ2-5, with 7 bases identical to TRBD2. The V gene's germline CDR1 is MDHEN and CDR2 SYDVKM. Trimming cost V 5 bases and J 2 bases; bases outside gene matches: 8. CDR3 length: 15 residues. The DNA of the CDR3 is TGTGCCAGCAGTAGTATTCTAGCGGCACAAGAGACCCAGTACTTC. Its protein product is CASSSILAAQETQYF.

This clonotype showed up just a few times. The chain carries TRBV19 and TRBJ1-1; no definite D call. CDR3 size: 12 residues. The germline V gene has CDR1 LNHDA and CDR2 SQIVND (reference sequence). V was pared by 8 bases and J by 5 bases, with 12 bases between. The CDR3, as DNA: TGTGCCAGTGGATACCTTGGGACTGAAGCTTTCTTT. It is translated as CASGYLGTEAFF.

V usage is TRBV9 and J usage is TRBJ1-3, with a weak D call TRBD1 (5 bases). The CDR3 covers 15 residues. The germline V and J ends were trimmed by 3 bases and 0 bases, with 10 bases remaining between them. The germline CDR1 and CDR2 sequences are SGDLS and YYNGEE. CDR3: CASSADRFSGNTIYF. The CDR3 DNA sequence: TGTGCCAGCAGCGCTGACAGATTCTCTGGAAACACCATATATTTT.

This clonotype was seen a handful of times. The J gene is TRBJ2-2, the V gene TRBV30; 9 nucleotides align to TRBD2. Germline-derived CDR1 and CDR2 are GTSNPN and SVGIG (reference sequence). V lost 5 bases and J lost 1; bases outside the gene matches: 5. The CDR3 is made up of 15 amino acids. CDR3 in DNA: TGTGCCTGGGCGGGGGGGCGCATGAACACCGGGGAGCTGTTTTTT. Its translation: CAWAGGRMNTGELFF.

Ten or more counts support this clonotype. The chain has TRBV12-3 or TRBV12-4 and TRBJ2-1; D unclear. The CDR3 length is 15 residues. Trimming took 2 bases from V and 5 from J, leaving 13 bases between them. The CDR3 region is CASSLSRTVDNEQFF. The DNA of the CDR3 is TGTGCCAGCAGTTTATCTCGGACGGTAGACAATGAGCAGTTCTTC.

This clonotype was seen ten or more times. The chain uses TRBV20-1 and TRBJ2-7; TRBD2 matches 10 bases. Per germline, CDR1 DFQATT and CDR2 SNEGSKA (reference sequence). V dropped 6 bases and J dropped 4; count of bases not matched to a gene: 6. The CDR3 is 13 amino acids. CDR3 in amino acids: CSALLAGNYEQYF. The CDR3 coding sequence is TGCAGTGCGTTACTAGCGGGAAATTACGAGCAGTACTTC.

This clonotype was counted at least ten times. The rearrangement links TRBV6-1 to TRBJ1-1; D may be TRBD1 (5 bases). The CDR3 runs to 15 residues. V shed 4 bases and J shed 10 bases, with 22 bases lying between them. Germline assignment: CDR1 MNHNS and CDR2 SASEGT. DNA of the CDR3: TGTGCCAGCAGTGCGTACGGGGCAGGTTCGTGGGGAGCTTTCTTT. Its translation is CASSAYGAGSWGAFF.

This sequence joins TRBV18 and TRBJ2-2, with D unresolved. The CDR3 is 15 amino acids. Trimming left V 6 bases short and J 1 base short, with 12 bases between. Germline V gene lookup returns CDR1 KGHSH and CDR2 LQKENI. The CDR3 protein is CASSVRTGNTGELFF. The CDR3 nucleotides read TGTGCCAGCTCGGTACGGACGGGGAACACCGGGGAGCTGTTTTTT.

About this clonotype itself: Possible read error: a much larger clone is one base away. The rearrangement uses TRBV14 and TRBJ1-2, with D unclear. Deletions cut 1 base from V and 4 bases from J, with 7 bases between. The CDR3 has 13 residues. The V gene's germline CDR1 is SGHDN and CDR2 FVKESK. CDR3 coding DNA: TGTGCCAGCAGCCAAGCGACGGTCTATGGCTACACCTTC. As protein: CASSQATVYGYTF. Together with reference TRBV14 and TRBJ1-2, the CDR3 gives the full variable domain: EAGVTQFPSHSVIEKGQTVTLRCDPISGHDNLYWYRRVMGKEIKFLLHFVKESKQDESGMPNNRFLAERTGGTYSTLKVQPAELEDSGVYFCASSQATVYGYTFGSGTRLTVV.

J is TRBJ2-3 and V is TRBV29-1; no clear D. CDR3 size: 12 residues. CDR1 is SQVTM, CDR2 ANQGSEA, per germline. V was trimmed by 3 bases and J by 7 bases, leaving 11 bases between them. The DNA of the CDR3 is TGCAGCGTTGACCCTTCCAGCAATACGCAGTATTTT. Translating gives CSVDPSSNTQYF.

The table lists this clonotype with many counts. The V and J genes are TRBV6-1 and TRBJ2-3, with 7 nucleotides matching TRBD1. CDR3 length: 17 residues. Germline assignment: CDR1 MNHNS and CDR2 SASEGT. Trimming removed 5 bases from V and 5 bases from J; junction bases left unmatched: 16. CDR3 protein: CASSRTHAPNRGDTQYF. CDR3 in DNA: TGTGCCAGCAGTCGAACACACGCGCCCAACAGGGGAGATACGCAGTATTTT.

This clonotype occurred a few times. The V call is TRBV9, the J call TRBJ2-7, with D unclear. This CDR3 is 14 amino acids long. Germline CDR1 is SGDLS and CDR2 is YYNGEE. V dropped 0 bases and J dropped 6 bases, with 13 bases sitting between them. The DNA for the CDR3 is TGTGCCAGCAGCGTAGGGTTGGGCCTCGGCGAGCAGTACTTC. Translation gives CASSVGLGLGEQYF.

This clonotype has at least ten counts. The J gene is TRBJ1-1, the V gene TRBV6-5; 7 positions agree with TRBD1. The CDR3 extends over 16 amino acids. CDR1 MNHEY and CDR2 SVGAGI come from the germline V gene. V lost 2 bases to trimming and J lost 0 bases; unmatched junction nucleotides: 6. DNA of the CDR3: TGTGCCAGCAGTTACCGACAGGGTGGCATGAACACTGAAGCTTTCTTT. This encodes CASSYRQGGMNTEAFF.

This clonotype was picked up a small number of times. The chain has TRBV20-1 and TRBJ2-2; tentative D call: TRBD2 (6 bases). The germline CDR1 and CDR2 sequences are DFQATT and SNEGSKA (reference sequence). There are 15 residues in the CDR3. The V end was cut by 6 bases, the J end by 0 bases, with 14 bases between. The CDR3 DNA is TGCAGTGCCCGGCGTGGAGGGCCGAACACCGGGGAGCTGTTTTTT. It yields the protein CSARRGGPNTGELFF.

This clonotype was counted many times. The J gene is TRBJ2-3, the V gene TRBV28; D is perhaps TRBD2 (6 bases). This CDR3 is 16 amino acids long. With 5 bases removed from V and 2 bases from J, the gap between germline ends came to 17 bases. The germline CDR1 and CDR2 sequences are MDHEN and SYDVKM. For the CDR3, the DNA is TGTGCCAGCAGTGGGGATTGGCGGGATTTCACAGATACGCAGTATTTT. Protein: CASSGDWRDFTDTQYF.